Below are 28 T cell receptor beta chains sequenced from a single sample in a study of vaccination and CD4 T cells after COVID-19. The treatment denotes: roughly 11-day PBMC culture with coronavirus spike peptide pools or control peptides (ViraFEST assay). These TCRs are of unknown antigen specificity. The assay that was used to sequence DNA from cultured CD4+ T cells was the Oncomine TCR Beta short-read assay. MiXCR, run by TCRdb on the PCR reads, gives a single entry per CDR3 protein. The sample lists about 18,000 distinct CDR3 sequences, roughly 59% occurring once. Source: CD4+ T cells from blood, cultured in vitro, taken after SARS-CoV-2 vaccination. The receptors were sampled from a human donor who had recovered from COVID-19.

The gene calls are TRBV6-2 or TRBV6-3 and TRBJ2-7; TRBD2 is a possible D gene (5 bases). The V gene lost 5 bases and the J gene lost 6 bases, with 14 bases spanning the gap. This CDR3 is 13 amino acids long. Per the germline V gene, CDR1 is MNHEY and CDR2 is SVGEGT. The CDR3 DNA follows: TGTGCCAGCAGTCTAGCCCCTCTCACCGAGCAGTACTTC. Protein: CASSLAPLTEQYF.

The rearrangement joins TRBV7-2 to TRBJ1-3; a weak D match, TRBD1 (5 bases). V gave up 1 base and J gave up 0 bases, with 13 bases separating them. Per the germline V gene, CDR1 is SGHTA and CDR2 is FQGNSA. The CDR3 sequence is 17 residues long. The CDR3 protein is CASSLEEGSVSGNTIYF. The DNA for the CDR3 is TGTGCCAGCAGCTTAGAGGAGGGGTCCGTCTCTGGAAACACCATATATTTT. Looking up the rest from reference TRBV7-2 and TRBJ1-3 gives the full variable domain: GAGVSQSPSNKVTEKGKDVELRCDPISGHTALYWYRQSLGQGLEFLIYFQGNSAPDKSGLPSDRFSAERTGGSVSTLTIQRTQQEDSAVYLCASSLEEGSVSGNTIYFGEGSWLTVV.

Only one count was recorded for this clonotype. This chain uses TRBV4-3 with TRBJ1-6; D is unclear. CDR1 is LGHNA and CDR2 is YSLEER in the germline V gene. Between the trimmed V and J ends, which lost 0 bases and 0 bases, there was a span of 12 bases. CDR3 length equals 18 residues. The CDR3 spells CASSQDTPTSSYNSPLHF. The CDR3 DNA sequence: TGCGCCAGCAGCCAAGATACCCCAACGAGCTCCTATAATTCACCCCTCCACTTT.

V gene TRBV6-5 combines with J gene TRBJ1-1, with D unclear. V was trimmed by 2 bases and J by 5 bases, leaving 0 bases between them. The CDR3 runs 10 residues. Germline V lookup: CDR1 MNHEY, CDR2 SVGAGI. In DNA form, the CDR3 reads TGTGCCAGCAGTTACACTGAAGCTTTCTTT. This translates into CASSYTEAFF.

This clonotype was counted between two and nine times. This sequence joins TRBV6-1 and TRBJ1-1, with a tentative D call TRBD1 (6 bases). The CDR3 runs 12 residues. Germline assignment: CDR1 MNHNS and CDR2 SASEGT. The V and J ends lost 8 bases and 7 bases respectively, with 14 bases between them. CDR3: CASGHREGEAFF. The CDR3 region has the DNA TGTGCCAGCGGACACAGGGAAGGTGAAGCTTTCTTT.

This clonotype is labeled as medium-sized. The V gene is TRBV7-2, the J gene TRBJ1-5, with a tentative D call TRBD1 (5 bases). The germline V gene encodes CDR1 SGHTA and CDR2 FQGNSA. The CDR3 runs to 14 residues. Between the trimmed V and J ends, which lost 5 bases and 0 bases, there was a span of 8 bases. The CDR3 sequence: CASSPQGSNQPQHF. The CDR3, as DNA: TGTGCCAGCAGCCCCCAGGGTAGCAATCAGCCCCAGCATTTT.

The genes are TRBV7-2 and TRBJ2-7; D possibly matches TRBD1 or TRBD2 (5 bases each). The germline CDR1 and CDR2 sequences are SGHTA and FQGNSA. The CDR3 length is 15 residues. The V end lost 3 bases, the J end lost 7 bases, and 19 bases lay between the germline ends. The CDR3 DNA sequence: TGTGCCAGCAGCTTGCAACCGGGACCTCAATATGAGCAGTACTTC. Translating it yields CASSLQPGPQYEQYF.

This chain joins TRBV7-2 and TRBJ1-2, with a weak D call TRBD1 (6 bases). The V gene's germline CDR1 is SGHTA and CDR2 FQGNSA. The CDR3 runs 16 residues. With 0 bases removed from V and 1 base from J, the gap between germline ends came to 12 bases. CDR3 DNA: TGTGCCAGCAGCTTAGCGCGGGCAGGGGTTAACTATGGCTACACCTTC. This codes for CASSLARAGVNYGYTF.

V is TRBV5-1 and J is TRBJ2-7; 8 bases align to TRBD2. Germline CDR1 is SGHRS and CDR2 is YFSETQ. The CDR3 length is 17 residues. V dropped 6 bases and J dropped 1; count of bases not matched to a gene: 15. CDR3 sequence: CASKVTSGAGLSYEQYF. The CDR3 nucleotides read TGCGCCAGCAAAGTTACTAGCGGAGCAGGTTTGTCCTACGAGCAGTACTTC.

The chain has TRBV20-1 and TRBJ1-1; D unclear. The CDR3 sequence is 12 residues long. Per the germline V gene, CDR1 is DFQATT and CDR2 is SNEGSKA (reference sequence). V was shortened by 4 bases and J by 5 bases, with 11 bases between the two germline ends. This CDR3 reads CSATRGYTEAFF. The CDR3 DNA reads as TGCAGTGCTACCCGGGGTTATACTGAAGCTTTCTTT.

The chain carries TRBV7-3 and TRBJ1-1; perhaps TRBD1 as D (6 bases). Trimming took 1 base from V and 4 from J, leaving 10 bases between them. The CDR3 has 14 residues. Germline CDR1 and CDR2: SGHTA and FQGTGA. The CDR3 loop reads CASSLRGAGTEAFF. The CDR3 nucleotides read TGTGCCAGCAGCTTAAGGGGGGCTGGCACTGAAGCTTTCTTT.

The chain has TRBV28 and TRBJ1-1; D ambiguous. From germline, CDR1 is MDHEN and CDR2 SYDVKM. The CDR3 contains 11 residues. Trimming took 7 bases from V and 1 from J, leaving 4 bases between them. CDR3 sequence: CASTANTEAFF. CDR3 coding DNA: TGTGCCAGCACCGCGAACACTGAAGCTTTCTTT.

This clonotype occurred a few times. This chain uses TRBV6-1 with TRBJ1-2, with D unclear. Germline CDR1 and CDR2: MNHNS and SASEGT. V lost 4 bases to trimming and J lost 4 bases, with 7 bases between them. The CDR3 sequence is 12 residues long. CDR3 region: CASSVDVYGYTF. CDR3 bases: TGTGCCAGCAGTGTGGATGTCTATGGCTACACCTTC.

This sequence joins TRBV5-4 and TRBJ1-2; 8 positions agree with TRBD1. Germline V gives CDR1 SGHNT, CDR2 YYREEE (reference sequence). The J segment lost 7 bases and the V segment lost 2 bases, leaving 4 bases of the junction unmatched. The CDR3 is 13 residues long. DNA of the CDR3: TGTGCCAGCAGCTTTGCCACAGGGGGTGGCTACACCTTC. As protein: CASSFATGGGYTF.

This chain uses TRBV5-6 with TRBJ2-3, with D perhaps given as TRBD1 or TRBD2 (6 bases each). In germline, CDR1 is SGHDT, CDR2 YYEEEE. V lost 0 bases to trimming and J lost 0 bases, with 11 bases between them. This CDR3 region has 16 residues. As DNA, the CDR3 is TGTGCCAGCAGCTTGGGAGGGGGGCTGAGCACAGATACGCAGTATTTT. This sequence encodes CASSLGGGLSTDTQYF.

V usage is TRBV18 and J usage is TRBJ1-1, with no clear D. The V end was cut by 1 base, the J end by 0 bases, with 15 bases between. This CDR3 comprises 17 residues. The germline gives CDR1 KGHSH, CDR2 LQKENI. The CDR3 DNA follows: TGTGCCAGCTCACCACGTCTTGTCGGACCGCTGAACACTGAAGCTTTCTTT. Residues: CASSPRLVGPLNTEAFF.

This clonotype was detected only a few times. The V call is TRBV24-1, the J call TRBJ2-7; D might be TRBD2 (5 bases). The V gene lost 3 bases and the J gene lost 9 bases, with 14 bases spanning the gap. Germline CDR1 reads KGHDR; CDR2 reads SFDVKD. This CDR3 is built from 13 residues. CDR3 DNA: TGTGCCACCAGTGATGGGTGGAGGCCCGGGCAGTACTTC. It encodes CATSDGWRPGQYF.

CDR3 coding DNA: TGTGCCAGCAGTTTGGGGTATAATTCACCCCTCCACTTT. Its protein product is CASSLGYNSPLHF. The chain links TRBV12-3 or TRBV12-4 to TRBJ1-6; D is unresolved. The germline V and J ends were trimmed by 3 bases and 4 bases, with 4 bases remaining between them. The CDR3 length is 13 residues.

This chain connects TRBV6-5 to TRBJ1-1; D ambiguous. CDR3 length equals 13 residues. Trimming removed 2 bases at V and 1 base at J, with 5 bases between. From germline, CDR1 is MNHEY and CDR2 SVGAGI. CDR3 sequence (DNA): TGTGCCAGCAGTTACGGACGGAACACTGAAGCTTTCTTT. The encoded protein is CASSYGRNTEAFF.

This clonotype has a single count. This CDR3 is CASSGDGAGGIYNEQFF. The CDR3 region has the DNA TGTGCCAGCAGCGGGGACGGGGCGGGAGGGATCTACAATGAGCAGTTCTTC. The chain has TRBV12-3 or TRBV12-4 and TRBJ2-1, with 9 bases lining up with TRBD2. The CDR3 extends over 17 amino acids. Losses at the gene ends were 6 bases for V and 3 bases for J; bases not matched to a gene: 12.

The chain employs TRBV2 and TRBJ2-7; no firm D call. CDR3 length equals 14 residues. Germline V gene data show CDR1 as SNHLY and CDR2 as FYNNEI. Trimming stripped 4 bases from V and 0 bases from J, with 10 bases between. The CDR3 is CASSARVDSYEQYF. Here the CDR3 DNA reads TGTGCCAGCAGTGCACGGGTCGACTCCTACGAGCAGTACTTC.

The V call is TRBV5-4, the J call TRBJ1-2; D is undetermined. CDR3 size: 13 residues. V gave up 0 bases and J gave up 5 bases, with 8 bases separating them. Per germline, CDR1 SGHNT and CDR2 YYREEE (reference sequence). The CDR3 loop is CASSLGKLYGYTF. DNA for the CDR3: TGTGCCAGCAGCTTGGGGAAGCTATATGGCTACACCTTC.

This clonotype turned up a few times. The V and J genes are TRBV6-1 and TRBJ1-5; 10 nucleotides agree with TRBD1. Looked up from germline, CDR1 is MNHNS and CDR2 is SASEGT. This CDR3 has 15 amino acids. V was pared by 1 base and J by 4 bases, with 1 base of the junction left unmatched. The CDR3 loop reads CASSEGQGANQPQHF. CDR3 in DNA: TGTGCCAGCAGTGAAGGACAGGGGGCGAATCAGCCCCAGCATTTT.

V gene TRBV6-2 or TRBV6-3 combines with J gene TRBJ2-3, with D perhaps TRBD2 (7 bases). Germline loops: CDR1 MNHEY, CDR2 SVGEGT. This CDR3 has 16 amino acids. V lost 2 bases to trimming and J lost 0 bases, with 12 bases between them. In nucleotides, the CDR3 is TGTGCCAGCAGTTACGGGGGGGCGGGAAGCACAGATACGCAGTATTTT. Its translation is CASSYGGAGSTDTQYF.

The rearrangement joins TRBV30 to TRBJ1-5; 8 positions agree with TRBD1. The germline CDR1 and CDR2 sequences are GTSNPN and SVGIG (reference sequence). J gave up 2 bases and V 2 bases, and 5 bases lay outside the gene matches. The CDR3 has 15 residues. The CDR3 DNA reads TGTGCCTGGAGTCTCGGACAGGGAGGCAATCAGCCCCAGCATTTT. Protein: CAWSLGQGGNQPQHF. Based on the CDR3 plus reference TRBV30 and TRBJ1-5, the full variable domain is SQTIHQWPATLVQPVGSPLSLECTVEGTSNPNLYWYRQAAGRGLQLLFYSVGIGQISSEVPQNLSASRPQDRQFILSSKKLLLSDSGFYLCAWSLGQGGNQPQHFGDGTRLSIL.

The genes are TRBV6-1 and TRBJ1-2, with TRBD1 identical over 9 bases. CDR3 length: 15 amino acids. V shed 6 bases, J shed 4 bases, and the junction held 9 bases outside the gene matches. Germline V gives CDR1 MNHNS, CDR2 SASEGT. The CDR3 DNA follows: TGTGCCAGCAGCAGCCTGGACAGGGGACCCTATGGCTACACCTTC. This sequence encodes CASSSLDRGPYGYTF.

The chain uses TRBV25-1 and TRBJ1-5, with D possibly being TRBD1 (5 bases). Germline V lookup: CDR1 MGHDK, CDR2 SYGVNS. The CDR3 length is 13 residues. V gave up 2 bases and J gave up 6 bases, with 8 bases separating them. The CDR3 DNA is TGTGCCAGCAGTGAAGGGGGAAGTCAGCCCCAGCATTTT. Its translation is CASSEGGSQPQHF.

This clonotype has a handful of counts. The CDR3 DNA sequence: TGTGCCAGCAGGGACAGGGGCAATCAGCCCCAGCATTTT. Translating gives CASRDRGNQPQHF. This chain connects TRBV27 to TRBJ1-5, with 8 positions matching TRBD1. CDR1 is MNHEY, CDR2 SMNVEV, per germline (reference sequence). Trimming took 6 bases from V and 2 from J; bases not matched to a gene: 0. This CDR3 has 13 residues.